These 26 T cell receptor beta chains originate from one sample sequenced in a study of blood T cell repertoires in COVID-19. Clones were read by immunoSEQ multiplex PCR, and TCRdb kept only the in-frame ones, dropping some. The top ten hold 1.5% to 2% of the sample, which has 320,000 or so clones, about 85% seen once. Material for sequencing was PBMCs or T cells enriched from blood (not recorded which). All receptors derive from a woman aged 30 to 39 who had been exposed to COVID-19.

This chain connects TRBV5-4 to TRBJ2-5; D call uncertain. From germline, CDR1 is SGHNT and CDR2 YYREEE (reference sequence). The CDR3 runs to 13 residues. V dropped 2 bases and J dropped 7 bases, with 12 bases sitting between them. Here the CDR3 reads CASSLDQEGTQYF. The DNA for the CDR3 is TGTGCCAGCAGCTTAGACCAGGAAGGGACCCAGTACTTC.

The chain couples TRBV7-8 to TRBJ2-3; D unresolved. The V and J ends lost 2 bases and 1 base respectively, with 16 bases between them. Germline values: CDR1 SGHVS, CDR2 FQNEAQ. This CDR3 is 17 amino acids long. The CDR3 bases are TGTGCCAGCAGCTTATATCTGGTTTTAGAGGGCACAGATACGCAGTATTTT. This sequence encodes CASSLYLVLEGTDTQYF.

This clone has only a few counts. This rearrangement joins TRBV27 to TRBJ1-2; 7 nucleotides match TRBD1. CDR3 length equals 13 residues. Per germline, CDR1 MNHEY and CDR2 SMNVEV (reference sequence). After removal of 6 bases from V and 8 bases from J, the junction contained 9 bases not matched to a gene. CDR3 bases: TGTGCCAGCAGCCAAGGGGGCACGGGGGGCTACACCTTC. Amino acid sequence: CASSQGGTGGYTF.

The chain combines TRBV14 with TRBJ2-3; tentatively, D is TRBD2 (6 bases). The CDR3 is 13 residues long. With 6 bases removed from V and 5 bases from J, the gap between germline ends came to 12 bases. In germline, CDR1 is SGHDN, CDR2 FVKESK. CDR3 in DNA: TGTGCCAGCAGGGGGACTTTGGGAGATACGCAGTATTTT. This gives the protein CASRGTLGDTQYF.

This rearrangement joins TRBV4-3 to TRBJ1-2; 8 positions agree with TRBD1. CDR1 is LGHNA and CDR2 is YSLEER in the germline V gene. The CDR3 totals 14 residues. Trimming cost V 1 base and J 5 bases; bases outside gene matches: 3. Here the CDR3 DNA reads TGCGCCAGCAGCCAAGGAGACAGGGGATATGGCTACACCTTC. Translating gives CASSQGDRGYGYTF.

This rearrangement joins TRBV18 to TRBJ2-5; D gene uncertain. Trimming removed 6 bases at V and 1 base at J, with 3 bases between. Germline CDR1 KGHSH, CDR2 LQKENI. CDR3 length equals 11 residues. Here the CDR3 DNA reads TGTGCCAGCTCCCGCCAAGAGACCCAGTACTTC. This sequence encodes CASSRQETQYF.

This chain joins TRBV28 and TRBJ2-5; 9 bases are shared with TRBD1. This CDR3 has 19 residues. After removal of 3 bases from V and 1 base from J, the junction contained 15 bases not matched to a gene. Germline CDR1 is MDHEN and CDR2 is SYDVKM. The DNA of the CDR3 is TGTGCCAGCAGTTTGCCACCGGGACAGGGAAATCCAATCCAAGAGACCCAGTACTTC. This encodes CASSLPPGQGNPIQETQYF. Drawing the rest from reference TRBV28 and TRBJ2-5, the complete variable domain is DVKVTQSSRYLVKRTGEKVFLECVQDMDHENMFWYRQDPGLGLRLIYFSYDVKMKEKGDIPEGYSVSREKKERFSLILESASTNQTSMYLCASSLPPGQGNPIQETQYFGPGTRLLVL.

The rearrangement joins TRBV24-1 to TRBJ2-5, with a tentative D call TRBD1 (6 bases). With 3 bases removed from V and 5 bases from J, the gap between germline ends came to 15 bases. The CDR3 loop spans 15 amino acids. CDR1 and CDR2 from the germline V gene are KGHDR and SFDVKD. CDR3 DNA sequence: TGTGCCACCAGTGATAGAGAACCAGGGGAGGAGACCCAGTACTTC. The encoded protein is CATSDREPGEETQYF.

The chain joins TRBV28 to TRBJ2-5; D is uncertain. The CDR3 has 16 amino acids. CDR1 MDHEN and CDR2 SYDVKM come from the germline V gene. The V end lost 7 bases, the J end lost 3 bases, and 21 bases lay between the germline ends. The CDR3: CASTPGGRSIEETQYF. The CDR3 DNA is TGTGCCAGCACCCCCGGCGGTCGCAGTATAGAAGAGACCCAGTACTTC. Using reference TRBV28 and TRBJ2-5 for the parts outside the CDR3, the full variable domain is DVKVTQSSRYLVKRTGEKVFLECVQDMDHENMFWYRQDPGLGLRLIYFSYDVKMKEKGDIPEGYSVSREKKERFSLILESASTNQTSMYLCASTPGGRSIEETQYFGPGTRLLVL.

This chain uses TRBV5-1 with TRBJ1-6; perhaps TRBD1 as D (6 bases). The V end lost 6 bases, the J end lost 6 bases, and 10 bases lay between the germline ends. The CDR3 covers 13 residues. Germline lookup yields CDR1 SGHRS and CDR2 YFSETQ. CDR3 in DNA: TGCGCCAGCAACAGGGATGCTAATTCACCCCTCCACTTT. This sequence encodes CASNRDANSPLHF.

In DNA form, the CDR3 reads TGTGCCAGCTCACCGAACGGGCTAGGGGTTGGCAATCAGCCCCAGCATTTT. Translation gives CASSPNGLGVGNQPQHF. V usage is TRBV18 and J usage is TRBJ1-5, with a weak D call TRBD1 (5 bases). The CDR3 has 17 amino acids. Germline CDR1 is KGHSH and CDR2 is LQKENI. The germline V and J ends were trimmed by 3 bases and 2 bases, with 17 bases remaining between them.

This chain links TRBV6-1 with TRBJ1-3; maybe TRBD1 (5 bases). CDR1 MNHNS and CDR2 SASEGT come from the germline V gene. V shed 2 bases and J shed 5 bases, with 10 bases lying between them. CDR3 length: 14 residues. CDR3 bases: TGTGCCAGCAGTGAATTTCTGGGGCGAAACACCATATATTTT. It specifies CASSEFLGRNTIYF.

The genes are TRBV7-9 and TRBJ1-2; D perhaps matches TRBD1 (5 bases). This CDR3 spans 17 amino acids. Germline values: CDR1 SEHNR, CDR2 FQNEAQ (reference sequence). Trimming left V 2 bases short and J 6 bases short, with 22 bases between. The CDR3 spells CASSLNSGDAEWDGYTF. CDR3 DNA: TGTGCCAGCAGCTTAAATAGCGGGGACGCCGAGTGGGATGGCTACACCTTC.

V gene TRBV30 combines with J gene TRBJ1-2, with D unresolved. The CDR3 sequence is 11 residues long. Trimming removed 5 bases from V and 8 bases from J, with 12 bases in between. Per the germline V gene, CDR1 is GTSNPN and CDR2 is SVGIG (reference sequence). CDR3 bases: TGTGCCTGGCCCTCTCCAGGCGGCTACACCTTC. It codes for CAWPSPGGYTF.

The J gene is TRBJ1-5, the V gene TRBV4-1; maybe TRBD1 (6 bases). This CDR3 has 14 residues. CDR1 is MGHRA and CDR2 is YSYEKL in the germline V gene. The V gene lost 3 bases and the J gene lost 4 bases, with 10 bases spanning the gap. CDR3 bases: TGCGCCAGCAGCCACCCAACAGGGAATCAGCCCCAGCATTTT. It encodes CASSHPTGNQPQHF.

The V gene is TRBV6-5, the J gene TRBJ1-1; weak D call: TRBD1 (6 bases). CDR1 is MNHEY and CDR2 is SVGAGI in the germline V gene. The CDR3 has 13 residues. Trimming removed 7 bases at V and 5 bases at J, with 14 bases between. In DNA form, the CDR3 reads TGTGCCAGCAATATCAGGGGTGGAACTGAAGCTTTCTTT. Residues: CASNIRGGTEAFF.

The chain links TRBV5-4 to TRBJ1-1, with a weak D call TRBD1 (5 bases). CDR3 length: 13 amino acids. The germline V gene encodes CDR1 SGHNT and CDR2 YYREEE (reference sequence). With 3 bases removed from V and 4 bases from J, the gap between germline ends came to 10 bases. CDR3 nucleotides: TGTGCCAGCAGCTCGCAGGGTCCCACTGAAGCTTTCTTT. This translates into CASSSQGPTEAFF.

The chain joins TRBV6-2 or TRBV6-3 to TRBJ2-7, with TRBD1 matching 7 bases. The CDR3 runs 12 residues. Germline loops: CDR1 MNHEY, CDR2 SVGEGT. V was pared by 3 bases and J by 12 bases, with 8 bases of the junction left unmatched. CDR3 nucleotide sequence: TGTGCCAGCAGTTATACAGGGGAAGGGCTGTACTTC. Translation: CASSYTGEGLYF.

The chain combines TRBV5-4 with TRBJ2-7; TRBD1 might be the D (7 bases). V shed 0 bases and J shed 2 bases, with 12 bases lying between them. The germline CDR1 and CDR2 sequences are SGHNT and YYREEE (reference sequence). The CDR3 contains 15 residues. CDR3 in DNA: TGTGCCAGCAGCTTGGGACAGGGAGGAACCTACGAGCAGTACTTC. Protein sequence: CASSLGQGGTYEQYF.

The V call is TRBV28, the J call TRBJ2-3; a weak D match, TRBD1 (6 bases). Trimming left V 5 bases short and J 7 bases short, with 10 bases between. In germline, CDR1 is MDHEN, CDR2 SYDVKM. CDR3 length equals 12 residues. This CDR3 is CASSAGTYTQYF. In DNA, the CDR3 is TGTGCCAGCAGTGCCGGGACATATACGCAGTATTTT.

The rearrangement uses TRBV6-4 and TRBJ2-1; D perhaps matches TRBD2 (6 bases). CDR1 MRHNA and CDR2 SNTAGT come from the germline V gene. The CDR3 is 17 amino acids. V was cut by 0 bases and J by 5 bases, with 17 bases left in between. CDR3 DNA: TGTGCCAGCAGTGACTCGAGTCGGGCTAGCGACCACAATGAGCAGTTCTTC. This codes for CASSDSSRASDHNEQFF.

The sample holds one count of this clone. The CDR3 DNA sequence: TGTGCCAGCAGTTCGCCCGGGACAGGGGTCTATGGCTACACCTTC. Its translation is CASSSPGTGVYGYTF. This chain joins TRBV28 and TRBJ1-2; TRBD1 matches at 10 bases. The V gene end was trimmed by 4 bases and the J gene end by 4 bases; junction bases not matched to a gene: 6. Germline V gives CDR1 MDHEN, CDR2 SYDVKM. The CDR3 extends over 15 amino acids.

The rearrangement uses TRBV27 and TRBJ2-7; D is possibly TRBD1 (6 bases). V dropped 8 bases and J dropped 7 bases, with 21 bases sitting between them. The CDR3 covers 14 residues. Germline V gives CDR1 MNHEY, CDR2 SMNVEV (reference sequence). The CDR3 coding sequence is TGTGCCAGCCGGAGCCCCAGGCAGGGGAGAGAGCAGTACTTC. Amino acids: CASRSPRQGREQYF.

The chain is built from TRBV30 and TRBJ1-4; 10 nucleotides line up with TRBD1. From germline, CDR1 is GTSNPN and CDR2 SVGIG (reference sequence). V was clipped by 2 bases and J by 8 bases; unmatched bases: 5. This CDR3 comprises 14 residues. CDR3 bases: TGTGCCTGGAGTCCTCGACAGGGGGCCGAAAAACTGTTTTTT. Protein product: CAWSPRQGAEKLFF.

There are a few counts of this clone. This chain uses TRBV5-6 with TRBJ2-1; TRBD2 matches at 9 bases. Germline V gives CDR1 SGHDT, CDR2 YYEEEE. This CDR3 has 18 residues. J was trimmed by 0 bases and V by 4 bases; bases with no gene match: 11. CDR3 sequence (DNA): TGTGCCAGCAGCCCTTCGAGTAGCGGGGGCCTCTCCTACAATGAGCAGTTCTTC. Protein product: CASSPSSSGGLSYNEQFF.

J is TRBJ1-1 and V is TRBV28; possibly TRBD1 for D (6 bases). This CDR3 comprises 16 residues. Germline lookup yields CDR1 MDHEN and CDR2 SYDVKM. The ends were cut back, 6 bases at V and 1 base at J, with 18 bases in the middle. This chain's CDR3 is CASSMTGETSNTEAFF. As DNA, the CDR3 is TGTGCCAGCAGCATGACAGGAGAAACCTCGAACACTGAAGCTTTCTTT.